This T cell receptor (beta chain) originates from a study of blood T cell repertoires in COVID-19. Study details: COVID-19 samples collected from the United States, Italy and Spain covered acute and convalescent phases. PBMCs, B-cell-depleted T cells, or T cells provided the cDNA or gDNA that made up the material.

From germline, CDR1 is MNHEY and CDR2 SVGEGT. The CDR3 is 16 amino acids. V lost 3 bases to trimming and J lost 7 bases; unmatched junction nucleotides: 12. Original methodology: Quantification of nucleated cells was approximated via reference gene primer amplification. Clones were sequenced by immunoSEQ multiplex PCR, and TCRdb holds only the in-frame ones, with some missing. V and J calls and clone size are copied from that table; D and trimming were computed from the DNA. The sample consists of around 160,000 clones, 88% of them appearing once. The specimen was peripheral blood. This chain links TRBV6-2 or TRBV6-3 with TRBJ1-5; 7 bases agree with TRBD1. The sequence derives from a human donor in a cohort sampled during active COVID-19. The DNA of the CDR3 is TGTGCCAGCAGTTATATGTACAGGGGATCGGGCCAGCCCCAGCATTTT. Translation gives CASSYMYRGSGQPQHF.